This T cell receptor beta chain was documented in a study of CD8 T cells in ankylosing spondylitis. Whole-study findings and limits: For ankylosing spondylitis blood, a TCR beta motif of fewer than 10 highly homologous variants appeared characteristic. Previous work reported some of these motif variants in the synovial fluid and blood of reactive arthritis. Peripheral blood samples showed relatively rare disease-linked clones, and these clones were CD8+.

The V and J ends lost 10 bases and 4 bases respectively, with 16 bases between them. The CDR3 has 13 residues. A note on this clonotype: Its cognate antigen is unknown.

Quantitative molecular-barcoded 5'-RACE generated the TCR beta libraries. TCRdb fed the 5' RACE reads into MiXCR, producing one record per CDR3 protein. The sample includes about 540,000 distinct CDR3 sequences, about 13% seen only once; the top ten take approximately 7%. The chain recombines TRBV12-3 or TRBV12-4 with TRBJ1-1; D gene unclear. This receptor was identified in a male donor with ankylosing spondylitis. Sequencing was done on a sample of blood, either unsorted or a sorted T cell fraction (not recorded which). The CDR3 loop reads CATSKGGSTEAFF. The CDR3 bases are TGTGCCACATCTAAGGGTGGCAGCACTGAAGCTTTCTTT.